These 22 T cell receptor beta chains were all obtained from the same sample, sequenced in a study of patients with pleural tuberculosis. TCRdb used MiXCR to reprocess the reads, holding one entry per CDR3 protein. The data show under 65,000 distinct CDR3 sequences, about 7.9% seen once. Receptors were obtained from a human donor with pleural tuberculosis.

This clonotype was recorded at least ten times. The V and J genes are TRBV11-2 and TRBJ1-3, with TRBD1 matching 10 bases. The CDR3 extends over 15 amino acids. The germline gives CDR1 SGHAT, CDR2 FQNNGV. Losses at the gene ends were 4 bases for V and 4 bases for J; bases not matched to a gene: 4. Here the CDR3 reads CASSWTGGSGNTIYF. The CDR3 DNA reads as TGTGCCAGCAGCTGGACAGGGGGATCCGGAAACACCATATATTTT.

Comments on this clonotype: Given a much more abundant clone one base away, this may be a read error. The J gene is TRBJ2-3, the V gene TRBV2; D not resolved. From germline, CDR1 is SNHLY and CDR2 FYNNEI. The CDR3 runs to 11 residues. The CDR3 nucleotides read TGTGCCAGCAGTGACGTAGATACGCTGTATTTT. Translation gives CASSDVDTLYF.

This clonotype was counted many times. This rearrangement joins TRBV11-2 to TRBJ2-1; a possible D gene is TRBD2 (5 bases). This CDR3 region has 14 residues. V lost 0 bases to trimming and J lost 8 bases, with 11 bases between them. Germline loops: CDR1 SGHAT, CDR2 FQNNGV. This CDR3 is CASSLEFHGDEQFF. The DNA for the CDR3 is TGTGCCAGCAGCTTAGAATTTCACGGGGATGAGCAGTTCTTC.

This clonotype was observed many times. The V and J genes are TRBV11-1 and TRBJ2-5; D unresolved. V lost 0 bases to trimming and J lost 5 bases, with 7 bases between them. This CDR3 contains 13 residues. Germline CDR1 SGHAT, CDR2 FQDESV (reference sequence). CDR3 protein: CASSLAPGETQYF. CDR3 coding DNA: TGTGCCAGCAGCTTAGCGCCGGGTGAGACCCAGTACTTC.

This clonotype showed up just a few times. This rearrangement joins TRBV29-1 to TRBJ1-5; no reliable D call. The germline gives CDR1 SQVTM, CDR2 ANQGSEA. Deletions cut 5 bases from V and 3 bases from J, with 14 bases between. This CDR3 has 14 residues. Written as DNA, the CDR3 is TGCAGCGTTTGGACCGGTGAATACAATCAGCCCCAGCATTTT. Translated: CSVWTGEYNQPQHF.

Many counts were recorded for this clonotype. The genes are TRBV19 and TRBJ1-1, with D unresolved. This CDR3 is built from 14 residues. Germline values: CDR1 LNHDA, CDR2 SQIVND (reference sequence). Trimming left V 2 bases short and J 2 bases short, with 9 bases between. The chain's CDR3 is CASSIQPRNTEAFF. CDR3 DNA: TGTGCCAGTAGTATACAGCCTCGAAACACTGAAGCTTTCTTT.

This clonotype was counted between two and nine times. The chain is built from TRBV9 and TRBJ2-2; 7 bases fit TRBD2. Trimming cost V 4 bases and J 6 bases; bases outside gene matches: 3. The V gene's germline CDR1 is SGDLS and CDR2 YYNGEE. CDR3 length: 13 residues. This chain's CDR3 is CASSPGGPGELFF. The CDR3 bases are TGTGCCAGCAGCCCGGGAGGCCCCGGGGAGCTGTTTTTT. Drawing the rest from reference TRBV9 and TRBJ2-2, the complete variable domain is DSGVTQTPKHLITATGQRVTLRCSPRSGDLSVYWYQQSLDQGLQFLIQYYNGEERAKGNILERFSAQQFPDLHSELNLSSLELGDSALYFCASSPGGPGELFFGEGSRLTVL.

The sample holds many counts of this clonotype. The rearrangement joins TRBV11-1 to TRBJ1-1, with D hard to call. CDR1 and CDR2 from the germline V gene are SGHAT and FQDESV (reference sequence). Trimming removed 0 bases at V and 1 base at J, with 12 bases between. This CDR3 is built from 16 residues. CDR3: CASSLARIGPNTEAFF. The DNA for the CDR3 is TGTGCCAGCAGCTTAGCACGGATAGGACCGAACACTGAAGCTTTCTTT.

The chain couples TRBV29-1 to TRBJ1-1; D is possibly TRBD1 (5 bases). CDR1 is SQVTM, CDR2 ANQGSEA, per germline. The CDR3 sequence is 13 residues long. V dropped 7 bases and J dropped 4 bases, with 16 bases sitting between them. The CDR3 DNA sequence: TGCAGCGCTGTGGGGGATGGGGGCACTGAAGCTTTCTTT. This sequence encodes CSAVGDGGTEAFF.

This clonotype has a count of ten or more. The chain uses TRBV6-2 or TRBV6-3 and TRBJ2-1; D is undetermined. The CDR3 runs 13 residues. V was cut by 7 bases and J by 8 bases, with 15 bases left in between. Per the germline V gene, CDR1 is MNHEY and CDR2 is SVGEGT. CDR3 nucleotides: TGTGCCAGCAAGAAAAACCTGGCGGATGAGCAGTTCTTC. Encoded protein: CASKKNLADEQFF.

This clonotype came up many times. The chain is built from TRBV6-2 or TRBV6-3 and TRBJ2-2, with a possible D match to TRBD2 (6 bases). V gave up 0 bases and J gave up 3 bases, with 14 bases separating them. The CDR3 has 17 residues. Per germline, CDR1 MNHEY and CDR2 SVGEGT. The CDR3 DNA sequence: TGTGCCAGCAGTTACTCGAGGGCTAGCGCTCACACCGGGGAGCTGTTTTTT. Translated: CASSYSRASAHTGELFF.

This clonotype occurred many times. The V and J genes are TRBV6-1 and TRBJ2-5; 8 nucleotides agree with TRBD2. Germline V gene lookup returns CDR1 MNHNS and CDR2 SASEGT. The CDR3 spans 13 residues. J was trimmed by 3 bases and V by 8 bases; bases with no gene match: 5. The CDR3 loop reads CASLSGEEETQYF. CDR3 coding DNA: TGTGCCAGCCTTAGCGGGGAGGAAGAGACCCAGTACTTC.

This clonotype was detected many times. V is TRBV13 and J is TRBJ2-1; 7 nucleotides align to TRBD2. Germline CDR1 and CDR2: PRHDT and FYEKMQ (reference sequence). The J segment lost 0 bases and the V segment lost 5 bases, leaving 7 bases of the junction unmatched. This CDR3 contains 16 residues. Written as DNA, the CDR3 is TGTGCCAGCAGCCCTCGGACTAGGAACTCCTACAATGAGCAGTTCTTC. Translated, it gives CASSPRTRNSYNEQFF.

This clonotype appeared a few times. One end of the junction varies from germline; a read error may be responsible. The chain uses TRBV14 and TRBJ2-1; 8 positions match TRBD2. The CDR3 spans 17 residues. CDR1 is SGHDN, CDR2 FVKESK, per germline. The CDR3: CASSHLEGLDQYSEQFF. The DNA of the CDR3 is TGTGCCAGCAGCCATCTCGAGGGACTAGATCAATACAGTGAGCAGTTCTTC.

The V gene is TRBV5-4, the J gene TRBJ2-4; 8 bases align to TRBD1. This CDR3 contains 13 residues. Germline CDR1 is SGHNT and CDR2 is YYREEE (reference sequence). With V trimmed by 3 bases and J by 4 bases, 0 bases remained unmatched. The CDR3 region is CASSWDRKNIQYF. The CDR3 DNA sequence: TGTGCCAGCAGCTGGGACAGGAAAAACATTCAGTACTTC.

This clonotype was picked up a small number of times. The gene calls are TRBV30 and TRBJ1-2; D uncertain. The CDR3 has 13 amino acids. Germline values: CDR1 GTSNPN, CDR2 SVGIG (reference sequence). V was cut by 1 base and J by 4 bases, with 10 bases left in between. This CDR3 is CAWSAEFSYGYTF. DNA for the CDR3: TGTGCCTGGAGTGCAGAATTTAGCTATGGCTACACCTTC.

This clonotype was picked up many times. The rearrangement joins TRBV2 to TRBJ1-1; D unclear. V dropped 6 bases and J dropped 1 base, with 9 bases sitting between them. In germline, CDR1 is SNHLY, CDR2 FYNNEI. The CDR3 spans 13 residues. The CDR3 DNA reads TGTGCCAGCAGCGCGGAGGGGAACACTGAAGCTTTCTTT. Translation gives CASSAEGNTEAFF.

The sample holds many counts of this clonotype. This chain uses TRBV27 with TRBJ2-1; 7 nucleotides match TRBD2. The CDR3 is 15 amino acids. Losses at the gene ends were 5 bases for V and 1 base for J; bases not matched to a gene: 5. The germline V gene has CDR1 MNHEY and CDR2 SMNVEV (reference sequence). The CDR3, as DNA: TGTGCCAGCAGTCCCGGACTAGTATCCTACAATGAGCAGTTCTTC. Its translation: CASSPGLVSYNEQFF.

This clonotype was found many times. The chain joins TRBV10-3 to TRBJ1-1, with D possibly being TRBD1 (6 bases). Germline CDR1 ENHRY, CDR2 SYGVKD. The CDR3 runs to 15 residues. Trimming took 6 bases from V and 2 from J, leaving 16 bases between them. In DNA form, the CDR3 reads TGTGCCATCAGGACGGAGACAGGAACAAACACTGAAGCTTTCTTT. As protein: CAIRTETGTNTEAFF.

V and J are TRBV11-2 and TRBJ1-1, with a tentative D call TRBD1 (6 bases). From germline, CDR1 is SGHAT and CDR2 FQNNGV. The CDR3 consists of 15 residues. V was shortened by 5 bases and J by 1 base, with 14 bases between the two germline ends. CDR3: CASSPTQGPNTEAFF. In DNA form, the CDR3 reads TGTGCCAGCAGCCCTACACAGGGCCCGAACACTGAAGCTTTCTTT.

This clonotype was detected ten times or more. The chain has TRBV4-2 and TRBJ2-5; D tentatively reads TRBD1 or TRBD2 (7 bases each). The CDR3 contains 14 residues. V was trimmed by 4 bases and J by 3 bases, leaving 12 bases between them. CDR1 is LGHNA, CDR2 YNFKEQ, per germline. The CDR3 coding sequence is TGTGCCAGCAGCCCTCAGGGGGGGAAAGAGACCCAGTACTTC. It specifies CASSPQGGKETQYF.

This clonotype was seen repeatedly, ten times or more. This rearrangement joins TRBV6-1 to TRBJ2-7; D is ambiguous. The CDR3 totals 15 residues. Per the germline V gene, CDR1 is MNHNS and CDR2 is SASEGT. V was shortened by 2 bases and J by 2 bases, with 13 bases between the two germline ends. CDR3 in DNA: TGTGCCAGCAGTGAAACCGGAGTGAGAACCTACGAGCAGTACGTC. This encodes CASSETGVRTYEQYV.